The 14 T cell receptor beta chains below all came from one sample that was sequenced in a study of shared clonotypes between healthy human individuals. Assay: immunoSEQ multiplex PCR; the TCRdb copy retains only in-frame clones and omits some. Of millions of clones in the sample, more than 80% were seen once. What was sequenced was naive CD4+ T cells from PBMCs. Subset given: CD45RA+ positively selected. The receptors come from a man between 18 and 35 years old in good health. Some clones in this sample may be carry-over from other donors' samples.

This clone was counted a few times. This chain joins TRBV2 and TRBJ1-1; D possibly corresponds to TRBD1 (6 bases). The germline V and J ends were trimmed by 5 bases and 3 bases, with 10 bases remaining between them. Germline CDR1 is SNHLY and CDR2 is FYNNEI. The CDR3 has 13 amino acids. CDR3 nucleotide sequence: TGTGCCAGCAGTAAACAGGGTGACACTGAAGCTTTCTTT. Its translation: CASSKQGDTEAFF. The whole variable domain, filled in from reference TRBV2 and TRBJ1-1, reads EPEVTQTPSHQVTQMGQEVILRCVPISNHLYFYWYRQILGQKVEFLVSFYNNEISEKSEIFDDQFSVERPDGSNFTLKIRSTKLEDSAMYFCASSKQGDTEAFFGQGTRLTVV.

This clone has only one observation. The chain couples TRBV4-2 to TRBJ2-7; 8 bases align to TRBD2. V shed 0 bases and J 5 bases; nucleotides not matched to a gene: 6. The CDR3 totals 15 residues. The germline V gene has CDR1 LGHNA and CDR2 YNFKEQ. The CDR3 is CASSQESAGGDEQYF. CDR3 nucleotides: TGTGCCAGCAGCCAAGAGAGCGCGGGAGGCGACGAGCAGTACTTC.

A single count supports this clone. V and J are TRBV5-5 and TRBJ1-2; D possibly corresponds to TRBD1 (5 bases). The V gene lost 1 base and the J gene lost 4 bases, with 14 bases spanning the gap. The CDR3 totals 15 residues. Germline CDR1 SGHKS, CDR2 YYEKEE (reference sequence). The CDR3 protein is CASSLLGQGRYGYTF. In nucleotides, the CDR3 is TGTGCCAGCAGCTTGTTGGGGCAGGGACGCTATGGCTACACCTTC.

This rearrangement joins TRBV6-1 to TRBJ1-1; D is ambiguous. V lost 5 bases and J 4 bases, leaving 8 bases between the germline ends. Germline V gives CDR1 MNHNS, CDR2 SASEGT. This CDR3 spans 12 amino acids. CDR3 coding DNA: TGTGCCAGCAGTTTACCGGGCACTGAAGCTTTCTTT. This translates into CASSLPGTEAFF.

This clone was picked up one time. Other DNA sequences in the same sample also yield this CDR3. V and J are TRBV18 and TRBJ2-3; 10 bases fit TRBD1. This CDR3 spans 15 amino acids. Germline trimming cut 3 bases from V and 3 bases from J; bases unmatched to any gene: 3. Germline CDR1 KGHSH, CDR2 LQKENI. CDR3 coding DNA: TGTGCCAGCTCACCCCCGGGACAGGGGACAGATACGCAGTATTTT. It is translated as CASSPPGQGTDTQYF.

The chain joins TRBV10-3 to TRBJ2-1, with TRBD1 identical over 7 bases. CDR1 is ENHRY, CDR2 SYGVKD, per germline. Unmatched junction bases numbered 5, after V lost 7 bases and J lost 8 bases. The CDR3 consists of 12 residues. In nucleotides, the CDR3 is TGTGCCATCAAGAACAGGGGAGATGAGCAGTTCTTC. Encoded protein: CAIKNRGDEQFF.

This clone appeared a few times. This chain connects TRBV28 to TRBJ1-2; D not resolved. CDR3 length equals 12 residues. The V gene lost 8 bases and the J gene lost 8 bases, with 15 bases spanning the gap. Germline V CDR1 and CDR2: MDHEN, SYDVKM. The CDR3 coding sequence is TGTGCCAGCTCTACAGCTCCACCCGGCTACACCTTC. Its translation: CASSTAPPGYTF.

This chain links TRBV7-9 with TRBJ2-3, with D possibly being TRBD1 (5 bases). The V and J ends lost 1 base and 2 bases respectively, with 16 bases between them. Germline loops: CDR1 SEHNR, CDR2 FQNEAQ (reference sequence). CDR3 length: 17 residues. This CDR3 reads CASSLGDRPYSTDTQYF. Here the CDR3 DNA reads TGTGCCAGCAGCTTAGGTGACAGACCCTACTCCACAGATACGCAGTATTTT.

The chain couples TRBV2 to TRBJ2-5, with 13 bases aligning to TRBD2. The ends lost 3 bases at V and 4 bases at J; junction bases unmatched: 2. This CDR3 is built from 15 residues. CDR1 and CDR2 (germline): SNHLY, FYNNEI. CDR3 DNA: TGTGCCAGCAGTGATCGACTAGCGGGGGGAGAGACCCAGTACTTC. It is translated as CASSDRLAGGETQYF.

This clone was detected only once. Here the CDR3 DNA reads TGTGCCACCCGGACAGACAGCACAGATACGCAGTATTTT. Translation: CATRTDSTDTQYF. This rearrangement joins TRBV15 to TRBJ2-3; D is perhaps TRBD1 (6 bases). Between the trimmed V and J ends, which lost 8 bases and 0 bases, there was a span of 9 bases. Germline V gene sequence: CDR1 LNHNV, CDR2 YYDKDF (reference sequence). The CDR3 spans 13 residues.

The chain links TRBV15 to TRBJ2-2; the match to TRBD1 covers 9 bases. The germline gives CDR1 LNHNV, CDR2 YYDKDF (reference sequence). Losses at the gene ends were 0 bases for V and 1 base for J; bases not matched to a gene: 3. The CDR3 spans 17 residues. Here the CDR3 DNA reads TGTGCCACCAGCAGAGATCGGGACAGGGAGAACACCGGGGAGCTGTTTTTT. This translates into CATSRDRDRENTGELFF.

The chain couples TRBV5-1 to TRBJ2-1; 7 positions agree with TRBD2. Germline V lookup: CDR1 SGHRS, CDR2 YFSETQ. CDR3 length: 16 residues. With V trimmed by 6 bases and J by 0 bases, 9 bases remained unmatched. This CDR3 is CASKELSGTSYNEQFF. The DNA for the CDR3 is TGCGCCAGCAAGGAGTTGAGCGGGACCTCCTACAATGAGCAGTTCTTC.

The chain recombines TRBV10-3 with TRBJ1-1, with D possibly matching TRBD1 (6 bases). Deletions cut 6 bases from V and 6 bases from J, with 11 bases between. There are 12 residues in the CDR3. Germline values: CDR1 ENHRY, CDR2 SYGVKD. In DNA, the CDR3 is TGTGCCATCAGCGGCACAGGGTCTGAAGCTTTCTTT. Its protein is CAISGTGSEAFF.

The rearrangement joins TRBV6-1 to TRBJ2-7; D is uncertain. This CDR3 is 15 amino acids long. Germline CDR1 MNHNS, CDR2 SASEGT. V was pared by 1 base and J by 4 bases, with 14 bases between. The CDR3 spells CASSEGDPQLYEQYF. Here the CDR3 DNA reads TGTGCCAGCAGTGAAGGGGATCCACAACTGTACGAGCAGTACTTC.